A single sample gave rise to the 12 T cell receptor beta chains below, sequenced in a study of OX40 agonist ivuxolimab in advanced cancers. The repertoire was sequenced with immunoSEQ multiplex PCR; TCRdb's copy has only in-frame clones and lacks some. In the table there are more than 95,000 clones, 80% to 95% of which are singletons. The sequencing used CD4+ or CD8+ T cells sorted from blood, collected in a trial of the OX40 agonist ivuxolimab. These receptors were taken from an adult with an advanced solid tumor such as melanoma, head and neck, liver or kidney cancer.

The CDR3 protein is CASSYGRLTPPGYTF. For the CDR3, the DNA is TGTGCCAGCAGTTACGGTAGGCTGACGCCGCCTGGCTACACCTTC. The V call is TRBV6-5, the J call TRBJ1-2; D is unresolved. The CDR3 sequence is 15 residues long. The ends were cut back, 2 bases at V and 7 bases at J, with 17 bases in the middle. Germline values: CDR1 MNHEY, CDR2 SVGAGI.

The rearrangement uses TRBV19 and TRBJ1-5; 7 bases map to TRBD1. V shed 7 bases, J shed 6 bases, and the junction held 12 bases outside the gene matches. The CDR3 spans 15 residues. Germline V lookup: CDR1 LNHDA, CDR2 SQIVND (reference sequence). The CDR3 sequence: CASMIRQGETQPQHF. CDR3 nucleotides: TGTGCCAGTATGATCCGACAGGGTGAGACTCAGCCCCAGCATTTT.

The CDR3, as DNA: TGTGCCAGTAGTCCGGGAGGCAATGGACATGCTACCCCAGATACGCAGTATTTT. The encoded protein is CASSPGGNGHATPDTQYF. The rearrangement uses TRBV19 and TRBJ2-3, with TRBD2 matching over 7 bases. J lost 4 bases, V lost 5 bases, and 18 bases had no gene match. This CDR3 spans 18 amino acids. Looked up from germline, CDR1 is LNHDA and CDR2 is SQIVND (reference sequence).

The V call is TRBV14, the J call TRBJ2-5; 8 bases line up with TRBD1. Looked up from germline, CDR1 is SGHDN and CDR2 is FVKESK. This CDR3 is built from 19 residues. V was pared by 1 base and J by 4 bases, with 17 bases of the junction left unmatched. CDR3 region: CASSQGEIMDRERRETQYF. DNA for the CDR3: TGTGCCAGCAGCCAAGGGGAAATTATGGACAGGGAGAGGAGAGAGACCCAGTACTTC.

This chain links TRBV21-1 with TRBJ1-2. TRBV21-1 is a documented pseudogene. The CDR3 is 16 residues long. The CDR3 DNA is TGTGCCAGCAGCAAAGCTCGGCCACCAACTGGCTATGGCTACACCTTC. Translated, it gives CASSKARPPTGYGYTF.

This rearrangement joins TRBV7-9 to TRBJ2-7, with D maybe TRBD2 (6 bases). The CDR3 is 16 amino acids. V gave up 2 bases and J gave up 4 bases, with 18 bases separating them. The germline CDR1 and CDR2 sequences are SEHNR and FQNEAQ (reference sequence). The CDR3 coding sequence is TGTGCCAGCAGCTTAAAAGTCCCTAGCGCGCAGTACGAGCAGTACTTC. It codes for CASSLKVPSAQYEQYF.

This clone has just one count. CDR3 in DNA: TGCAGCGTTAGTTTAGGGGGGCGAGGCACTGAAGCTTTCTTT. Translated: CSVSLGGRGTEAFF. J is TRBJ1-1 and V is TRBV29-1, with a tentative D call TRBD1 (6 bases). V was trimmed by 5 bases and J by 4 bases, leaving 17 bases between them. The length of the CDR3 is 14 residues. The germline gives CDR1 SQVTM, CDR2 ANQGSEA.

V usage is TRBV5-4 and J usage is TRBJ2-3; 11 bases fit TRBD2. The germline CDR1 and CDR2 sequences are SGHNT and YYREEE (reference sequence). The CDR3 spans 16 residues. J lost 0 bases, V lost 4 bases, and 4 bases had no gene match. CDR3 amino acids: CASSPGTSGSTDTQYF. CDR3 nucleotide sequence: TGTGCCAGCAGCCCCGGGACTAGCGGTAGCACAGATACGCAGTATTTT.

This chain joins TRBV28 and TRBJ2-2; D is possibly TRBD2 (7 bases). This CDR3 region has 17 residues. Looked up from germline, CDR1 is MDHEN and CDR2 is SYDVKM. Trimming left V 4 bases short and J 4 bases short, with 19 bases between. CDR3 DNA sequence: TGTGCCAGCAGTTCCGCGGATGGGGGGGCGTCCACCGGGGAGCTGTTTTTT. Amino acid sequence: CASSSADGGASTGELFF.

The chain links TRBV6-5 to TRBJ2-1, with D possibly being TRBD1 (6 bases). Per germline, CDR1 MNHEY and CDR2 SVGAGI. The CDR3 is made up of 15 amino acids. V was shortened by 2 bases and J by 7 bases, with 15 bases between the two germline ends. The CDR3, as DNA: TGTGCCAGCAGTTACAGGGACACTGGTGTGAATGAGCAGTTCTTC. Translated: CASSYRDTGVNEQFF.

The rearrangement links TRBV4-3 to TRBJ1-5; TRBD1 might be the D (5 bases). There are 15 residues in the CDR3. Between the trimmed V and J ends, which lost 2 bases and 6 bases, there was a span of 14 bases. Germline CDR1 is LGHNA and CDR2 is YSLEER. This CDR3 is CASSQNQGEGQPQHF. The DNA of the CDR3 is TGCGCCAGCAGCCAAAATCAGGGTGAGGGTCAGCCCCAGCATTTT.

The chain employs TRBV13 and TRBJ2-1, with 12 nucleotides matching TRBD2. Germline V gene sequence: CDR1 PRHDT, CDR2 FYEKMQ (reference sequence). This CDR3 spans 19 amino acids. V was pared by 4 bases and J by 0 bases, with 10 bases of the junction left unmatched. CDR3 in DNA: TGTGCCAGCAGCTCATTGACTAGCGGGGGATCAAGCTCCTACAATGAGCAGTTCTTC. Protein: CASSSLTSGGSSSYNEQFF.